This T cell receptor (beta chain) was identified in a study of blood T cell repertoires in COVID-19. Study-wide background: Acute-phase and convalescent COVID-19 samples originated in the United States, Italy and Spain. From T cells, B-cell-depleted T cells, or PBMCs came the material, which was cDNA or gDNA.

Under the authors' procedure: Reference gene primer amplification in the assay estimated nucleated cell counts. Clones were read by immunoSEQ multiplex PCR, and TCRdb kept only the in-frame ones, dropping some. V and J calls and clone size are given by that table; D and trimming were obtained from the DNA. Of 200,000 to 250,000 clones in the sample, around four fifths are singletons; the top ten hold roughly 6.4%. Per the germline V gene, CDR1 is MDHEN and CDR2 is SYDVKM. Losses at the gene ends were 3 bases for V and 4 bases for J; bases not matched to a gene: 3. This CDR3 comprises 15 residues. The source material was peripheral blood. This receptor was taken from an older woman with active or convalescent COVID-19. The J gene is TRBJ2-2, the V gene TRBV28; TRBD1 matches 9 bases. The CDR3 DNA is TGTGCCAGCAGTTTCCGACAGGGGGGCACCGGGGAGCTGTTTTTT. Translating it yields CASSFRQGGTGELFF.